The present entry profiles one T cell receptor beta chain with its context. Its antigen remains unidentified. The CDR3 runs to 11 residues. CDR1 and CDR2 from the germline V gene are SQVTM and ANQGSEA. The V and J ends lost 5 bases and 3 bases respectively, with 7 bases between them. Sequencing was performed with immunoSEQ multiplex PCR; in TCRdb, only in-frame clones are kept and a portion is missing. The sample consists of some 49,000 clones, approximately 95% of them appearing once. This entry comes from a study of cytomegalovirus exposure and HLA in healthy donors. As for the study in general: A later analysis reported the same platform for the roughly 120 validation repertoires and the approximately 640 first-cohort repertoires. The study's findings and limits: The study put 150 or so TCR beta chains on its list as cytomegalovirus-associated. There were some public TCRs occurring in many donors, but most TCR sequences were rare.

The chain uses TRBV29-1 and TRBJ1-2; perhaps TRBD1 as D (5 bases). This sequence was found in a woman aged 18 to 35 in good health and CMV-seropositive. The material sequenced was PBMCs. Here the CDR3 DNA reads TGCAGCGTTCCCAGGGACTATGGCTACACCTTC. Translated, it gives CSVPRDYGYTF.